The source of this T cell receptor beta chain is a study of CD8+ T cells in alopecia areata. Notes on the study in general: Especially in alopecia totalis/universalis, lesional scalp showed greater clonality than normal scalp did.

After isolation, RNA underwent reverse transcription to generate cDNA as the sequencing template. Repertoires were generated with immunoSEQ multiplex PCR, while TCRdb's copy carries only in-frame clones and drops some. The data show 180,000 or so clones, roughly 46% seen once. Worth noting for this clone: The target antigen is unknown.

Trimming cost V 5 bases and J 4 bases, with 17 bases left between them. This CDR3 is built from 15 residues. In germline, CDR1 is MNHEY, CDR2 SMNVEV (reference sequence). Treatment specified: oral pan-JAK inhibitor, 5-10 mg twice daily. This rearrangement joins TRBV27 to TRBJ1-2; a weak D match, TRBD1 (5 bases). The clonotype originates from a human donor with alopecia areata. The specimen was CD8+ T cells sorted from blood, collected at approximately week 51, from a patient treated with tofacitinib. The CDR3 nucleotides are TGTGCCAGCAGTCCTGGGGGGGGAGCCTCCTATGGCTACACCTTC. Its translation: CASSPGGGASYGYTF.